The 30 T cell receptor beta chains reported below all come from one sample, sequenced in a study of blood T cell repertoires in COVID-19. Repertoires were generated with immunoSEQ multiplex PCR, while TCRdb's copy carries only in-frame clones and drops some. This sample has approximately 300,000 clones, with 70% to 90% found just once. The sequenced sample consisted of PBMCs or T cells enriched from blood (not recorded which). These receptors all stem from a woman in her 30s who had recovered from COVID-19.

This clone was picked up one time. CDR3 residues: CASSERGSTYEQYF. The CDR3 bases are TGTGCCAGCAGTGAAAGAGGCAGTACCTACGAGCAGTACTTC. This chain uses TRBV2 with TRBJ2-7; D is ambiguous. V was shortened by 2 bases and J by 2 bases, with 10 bases between the two germline ends. The CDR3 sequence is 14 residues long. The germline gives CDR1 SNHLY, CDR2 FYNNEI.

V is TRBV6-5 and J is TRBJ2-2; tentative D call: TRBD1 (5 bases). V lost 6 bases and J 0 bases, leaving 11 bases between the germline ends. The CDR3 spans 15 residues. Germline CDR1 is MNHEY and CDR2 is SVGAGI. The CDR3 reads CASRRQSSNTGELFF. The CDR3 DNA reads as TGTGCCAGCAGGCGACAGAGTTCGAACACCGGGGAGCTGTTTTTT.

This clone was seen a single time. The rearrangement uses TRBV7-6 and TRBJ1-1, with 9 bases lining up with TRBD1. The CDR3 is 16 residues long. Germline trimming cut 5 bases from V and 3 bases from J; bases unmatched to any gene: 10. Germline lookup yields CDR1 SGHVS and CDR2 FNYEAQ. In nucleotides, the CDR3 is TGTGCCAGCAGCCGGGGACAGGGCTCATGGGACACTGAAGCTTTCTTT. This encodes CASSRGQGSWDTEAFF.

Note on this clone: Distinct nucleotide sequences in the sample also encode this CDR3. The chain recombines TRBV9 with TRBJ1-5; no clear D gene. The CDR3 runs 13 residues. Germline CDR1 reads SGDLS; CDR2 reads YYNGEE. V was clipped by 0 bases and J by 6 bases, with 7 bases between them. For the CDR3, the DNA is TGTGCCAGCAGCGTAGGCGAGGGTCAGCCCCAGCATTTT. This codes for CASSVGEGQPQHF.

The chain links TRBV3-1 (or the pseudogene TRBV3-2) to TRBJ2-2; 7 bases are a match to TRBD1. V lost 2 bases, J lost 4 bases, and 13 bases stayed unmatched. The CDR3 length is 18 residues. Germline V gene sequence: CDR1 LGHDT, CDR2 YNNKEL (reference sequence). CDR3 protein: CASSQRQVRGPVTGELFF. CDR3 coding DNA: TGTGCCAGCAGCCAAAGACAGGTTAGGGGGCCCGTCACCGGGGAGCTGTTTTTT.

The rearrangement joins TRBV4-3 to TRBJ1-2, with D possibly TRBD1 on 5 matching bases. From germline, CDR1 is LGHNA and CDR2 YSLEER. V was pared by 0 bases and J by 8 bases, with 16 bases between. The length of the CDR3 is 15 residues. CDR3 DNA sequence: TGCGCCAGCAGCCAAGAAACGCAGGGAAGAGGAGGCTACACCTTC. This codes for CASSQETQGRGGYTF.

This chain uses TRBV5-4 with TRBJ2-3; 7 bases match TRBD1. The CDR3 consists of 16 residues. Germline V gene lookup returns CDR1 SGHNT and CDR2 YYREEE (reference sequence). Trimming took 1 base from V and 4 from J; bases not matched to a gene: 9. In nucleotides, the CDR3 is TGTGCCAGCAGCTTGAAAGGGGGCGGGTTGGCAGATACGCAGTATTTT. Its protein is CASSLKGGGLADTQYF.

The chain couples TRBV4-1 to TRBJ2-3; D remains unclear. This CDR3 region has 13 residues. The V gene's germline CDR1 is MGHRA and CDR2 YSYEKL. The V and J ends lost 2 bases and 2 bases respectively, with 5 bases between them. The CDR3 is CASSQRDTDTQYF. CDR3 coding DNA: TGCGCCAGCAGCCAACGCGACACAGATACGCAGTATTTT.

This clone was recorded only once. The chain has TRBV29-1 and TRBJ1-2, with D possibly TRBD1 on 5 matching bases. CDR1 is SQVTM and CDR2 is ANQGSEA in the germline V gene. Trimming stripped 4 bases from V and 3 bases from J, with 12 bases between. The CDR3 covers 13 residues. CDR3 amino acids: CSVVPGRDYGYTF. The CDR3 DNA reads TGCAGCGTTGTCCCGGGCAGGGACTATGGCTACACCTTC.

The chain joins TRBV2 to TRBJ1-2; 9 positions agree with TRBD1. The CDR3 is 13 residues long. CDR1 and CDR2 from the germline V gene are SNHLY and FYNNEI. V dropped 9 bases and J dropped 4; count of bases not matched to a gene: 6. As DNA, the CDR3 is TGTGCCAGGCATACAGGGGGCAGCTATGGCTACACCTTC. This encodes CARHTGGSYGYTF.

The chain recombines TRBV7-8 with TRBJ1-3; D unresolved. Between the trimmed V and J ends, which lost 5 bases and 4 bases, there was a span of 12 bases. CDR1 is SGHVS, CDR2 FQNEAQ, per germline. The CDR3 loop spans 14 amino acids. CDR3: CASSRERTGNTIYF. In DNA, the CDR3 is TGTGCCAGCAGCAGGGAGCGCACCGGAAACACCATATATTTT.

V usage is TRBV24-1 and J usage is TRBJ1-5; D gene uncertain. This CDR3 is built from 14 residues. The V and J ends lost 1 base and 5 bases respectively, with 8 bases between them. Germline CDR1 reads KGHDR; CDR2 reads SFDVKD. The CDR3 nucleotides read TGTGCCACCAGTGATTTTAGCACCGATCAGCCCCAGCATTTT. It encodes CATSDFSTDQPQHF.

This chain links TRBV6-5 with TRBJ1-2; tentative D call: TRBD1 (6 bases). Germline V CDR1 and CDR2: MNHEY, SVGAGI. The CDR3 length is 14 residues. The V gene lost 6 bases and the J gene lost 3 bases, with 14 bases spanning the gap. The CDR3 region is CASRRGGEDYGYTF. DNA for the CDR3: TGTGCCAGCAGAAGGGGGGGCGAAGACTATGGCTACACCTTC.

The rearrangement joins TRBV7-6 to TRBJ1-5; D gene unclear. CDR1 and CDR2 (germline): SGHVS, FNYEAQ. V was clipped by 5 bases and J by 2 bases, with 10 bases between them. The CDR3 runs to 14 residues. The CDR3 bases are TGTGCCAGCAGCCTCCACCCAGGCAATCAGCCCCAGCATTTT. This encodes CASSLHPGNQPQHF.

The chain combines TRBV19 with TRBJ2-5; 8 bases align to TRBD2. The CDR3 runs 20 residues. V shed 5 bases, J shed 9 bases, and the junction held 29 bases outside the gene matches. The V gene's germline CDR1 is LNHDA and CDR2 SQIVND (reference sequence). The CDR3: CASSLVGGAFELLAQGAQYF. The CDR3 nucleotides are TGTGCCAGTAGTTTGGTCGGGGGGGCCTTCGAGCTACTGGCGCAAGGAGCCCAGTACTTC.

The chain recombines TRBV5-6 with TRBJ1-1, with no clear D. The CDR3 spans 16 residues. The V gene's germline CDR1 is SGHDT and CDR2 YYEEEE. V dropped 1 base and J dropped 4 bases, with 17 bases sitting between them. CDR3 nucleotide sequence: TGTGCCAGCAGCTTGTACGGGATGTCGGGGAGCACTGAAGCTTTCTTT. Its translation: CASSLYGMSGSTEAFF.

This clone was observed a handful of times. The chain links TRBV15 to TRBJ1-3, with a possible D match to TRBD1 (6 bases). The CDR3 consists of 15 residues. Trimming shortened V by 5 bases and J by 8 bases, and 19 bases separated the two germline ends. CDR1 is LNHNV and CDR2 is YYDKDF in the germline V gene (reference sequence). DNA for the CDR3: TGTGCCACCAGCCCCCGAGGACAGCCAGATGACACCATATATTTT. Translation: CATSPRGQPDDTIYF.

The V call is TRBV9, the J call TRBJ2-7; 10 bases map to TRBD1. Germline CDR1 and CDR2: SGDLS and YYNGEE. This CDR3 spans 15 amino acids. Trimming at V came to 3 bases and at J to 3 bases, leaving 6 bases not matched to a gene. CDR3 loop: CASSAGGQGLYEQYF. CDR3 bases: TGTGCCAGCAGCGCCGGGGGACAGGGGCTCTACGAGCAGTACTTC.

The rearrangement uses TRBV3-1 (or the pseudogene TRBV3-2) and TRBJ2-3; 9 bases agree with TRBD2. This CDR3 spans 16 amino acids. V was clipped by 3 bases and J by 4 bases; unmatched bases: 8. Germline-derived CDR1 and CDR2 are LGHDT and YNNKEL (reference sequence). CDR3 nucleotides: TGTGCCAGCAGCCACGCTATAGCGGGGGCCTCAGATACGCAGTATTTT. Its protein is CASSHAIAGASDTQYF.

CDR3 nucleotides: TGTGCCATCAGTGAGCCCGGGACAGGGGTCAACGACGGGGGCTACACCTTC. Its protein is CAISEPGTGVNDGGYTF. The chain combines TRBV10-3 with TRBJ1-2; 10 nucleotides match TRBD1. This CDR3 has 17 amino acids. The V segment lost 2 bases and the J segment 8 bases; nucleotides outside the gene matches: 14. CDR1 is ENHRY and CDR2 is SYGVKD in the germline V gene.

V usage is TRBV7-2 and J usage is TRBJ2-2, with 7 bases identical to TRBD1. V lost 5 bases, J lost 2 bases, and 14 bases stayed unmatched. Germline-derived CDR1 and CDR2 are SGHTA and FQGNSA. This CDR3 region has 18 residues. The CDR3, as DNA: TGTGCCAGCAGCCCGGTCCGGCTGGGGACAGCTAACACCGGGGAGCTGTTTTTT. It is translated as CASSPVRLGTANTGELFF.

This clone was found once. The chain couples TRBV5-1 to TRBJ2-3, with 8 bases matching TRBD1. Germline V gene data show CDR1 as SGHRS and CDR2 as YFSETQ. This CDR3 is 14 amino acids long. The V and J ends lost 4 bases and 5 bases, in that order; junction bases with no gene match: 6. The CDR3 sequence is CASSQDRDVDTQYF. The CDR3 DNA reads TGCGCCAGCAGCCAGGACAGGGACGTAGATACGCAGTATTTT. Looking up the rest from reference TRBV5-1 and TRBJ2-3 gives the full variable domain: KAGVTQTPRYLIKTRGQQVTLSCSPISGHRSVSWYQQTPGQGLQFLFEYFSETQRNKGNFPGRFSGRQFSNSRSEMNVSTLELGDSALYLCASSQDRDVDTQYFGPGTRLTVL.

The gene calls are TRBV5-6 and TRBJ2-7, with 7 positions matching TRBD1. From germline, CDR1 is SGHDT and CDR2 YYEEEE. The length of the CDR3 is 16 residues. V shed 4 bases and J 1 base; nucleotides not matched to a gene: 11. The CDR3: CASSGEQGWGSYEQYF. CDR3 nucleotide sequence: TGTGCCAGCAGCGGGGAACAGGGGTGGGGATCCTACGAGCAGTACTTC. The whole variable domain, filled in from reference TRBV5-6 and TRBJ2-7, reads DAGVTQSPTHLIKTRGQQVTLRCSPKSGHDTVSWYQQALGQGPQFIFQYYEEEERQRGNFPDRFSGHQFPNYSSELNVNALLLGDSALYLCASSGEQGWGSYEQYFGPGTRLTVT.

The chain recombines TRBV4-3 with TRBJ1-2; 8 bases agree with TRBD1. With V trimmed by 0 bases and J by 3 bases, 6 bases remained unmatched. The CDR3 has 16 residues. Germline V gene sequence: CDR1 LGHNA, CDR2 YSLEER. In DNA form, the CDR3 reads TGCGCCAGCAGCCAAGAATTTCTACAGGGGGACTATGGCTACACCTTC. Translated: CASSQEFLQGDYGYTF.

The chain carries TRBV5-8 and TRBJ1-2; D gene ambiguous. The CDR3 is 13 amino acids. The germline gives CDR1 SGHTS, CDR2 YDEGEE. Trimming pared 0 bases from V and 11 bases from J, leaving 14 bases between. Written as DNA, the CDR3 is TGTGCCAGCAGCTTGGTGTCTTTGCCGGGTTACACCTTC. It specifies CASSLVSLPGYTF.

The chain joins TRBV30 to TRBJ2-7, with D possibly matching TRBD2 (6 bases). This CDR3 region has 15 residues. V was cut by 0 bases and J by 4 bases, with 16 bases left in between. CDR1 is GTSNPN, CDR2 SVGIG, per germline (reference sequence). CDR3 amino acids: CAWSVHGGTLYEQYF. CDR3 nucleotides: TGTGCCTGGAGTGTACACGGGGGAACCCTTTACGAGCAGTACTTC.

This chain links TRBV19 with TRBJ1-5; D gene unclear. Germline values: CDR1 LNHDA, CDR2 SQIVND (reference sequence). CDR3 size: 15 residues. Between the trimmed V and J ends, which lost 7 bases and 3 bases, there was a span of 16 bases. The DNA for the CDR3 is TGTGCCAGTACCATGGAGGGTTCAGTCAATCAGCCCCAGCATTTT. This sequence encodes CASTMEGSVNQPQHF. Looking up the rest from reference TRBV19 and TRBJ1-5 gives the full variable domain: DGGITQSPKYLFRKEGQNVTLSCEQNLNHDAMYWYRQDPGQGLRLIYYSQIVNDFQKGDIAEGYSVSREKKESFPLTVTSAQKNPTAFYLCASTMEGSVNQPQHFGDGTRLSIL.

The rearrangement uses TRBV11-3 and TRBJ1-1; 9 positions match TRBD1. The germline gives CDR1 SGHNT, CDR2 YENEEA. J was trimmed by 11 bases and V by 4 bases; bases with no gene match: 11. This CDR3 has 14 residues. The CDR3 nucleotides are TGTGCCAGCAGCTATCCGGGACAGGGAGGAGCTGCTTTCTTT. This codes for CASSYPGQGGAAFF.

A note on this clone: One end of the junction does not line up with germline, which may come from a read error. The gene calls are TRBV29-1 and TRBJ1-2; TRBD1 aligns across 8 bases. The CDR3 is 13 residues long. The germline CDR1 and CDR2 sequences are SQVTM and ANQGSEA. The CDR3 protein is CSASDRAQFVAAF. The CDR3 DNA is TGCAGCGCCTCGGACAGGGCCCAGTTTGTCGCGGCCTTC. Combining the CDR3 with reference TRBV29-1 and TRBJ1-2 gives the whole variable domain SAVISQKPSRDICQRGTSLTIQCQVDSQVTMMFWYRQQPGQSLTLIATANQGSEATYESGFVIDKFPISRPNLTFSTLTVSNMSPEDSSIYLCSASDRAQFVAAFGSGTRLTVV.

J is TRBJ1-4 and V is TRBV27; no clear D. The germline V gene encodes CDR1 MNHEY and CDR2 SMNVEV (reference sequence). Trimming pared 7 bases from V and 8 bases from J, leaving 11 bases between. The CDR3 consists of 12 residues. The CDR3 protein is CASNLSGEKLFF. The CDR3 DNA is TGTGCCAGCAACCTGTCGGGGGAAAAACTGTTTTTT.